This passage covers 15 T cell receptor beta chains from one sample sequenced in a study of blood T cells in healthy people across ages. A sample-barcoded 5' primer and a J-beta primer mix were used in a second PCR of roughly 7 to 11 cycles. TCRdb reprocessed the 5' RACE reads with MiXCR, giving one entry per CDR3 protein. The profile shows more than 700,000 distinct CDR3 sequences, about 48% of them singletons. Material: blood. The receptors stem from a man older than 75 in good health.

This chain links TRBV2 with TRBJ2-5; 11 nucleotides line up with TRBD2. V lost 7 bases and J lost 6; bases outside the gene matches: 7. This CDR3 region has 14 residues. Germline values: CDR1 SNHLY, CDR2 FYNNEI. This CDR3 is CASTSGRLVQTQYF. The CDR3 region has the DNA TGTGCCAGCACTAGCGGGAGGCTCGTGCAGACCCAGTACTTC.

V and J are TRBV6-1 and TRBJ2-4, with a weak D call TRBD2 (6 bases). This CDR3 has 16 amino acids. Trimming cost V 4 bases and J 13 bases, with 26 bases left between them. In germline, CDR1 is MNHNS, CDR2 SASEGT. In nucleotides, the CDR3 is TGTGCCAGCAGTGTCGGGACTTTAGGGGTCTACAATGAGCAGTACTTC. This gives the protein CASSVGTLGVYNEQYF.

As to this clonotype: This may be a read error: a much more frequent sequence differs by one nucleotide. The gene calls are TRBV2 and TRBJ2-3; D ambiguous. The CDR3 runs 15 residues. The germline V gene has CDR1 SNHLY and CDR2 FYNNEI. The DNA for the CDR3 is TGTGCCAGCAGTGAGAGTTTGGCTCCCAGGAATACGCGGTATTTT. Amino acids: CASSESLAPRNTRYF.

In its sample, this clonotype was seen once. The chain links TRBV29-1 to TRBJ2-7; 15 nucleotides agree with TRBD2. The CDR3 totals 16 residues. V lost 5 bases, J lost 4 bases, and 9 bases stayed unmatched. CDR1 SQVTM and CDR2 ANQGSEA come from the germline V gene. CDR3 loop: CSVSRGLAGGPYEQYF. Here the CDR3 DNA reads TGCAGCGTTTCCAGAGGACTAGCGGGAGGGCCTTACGAGCAGTACTTC.

The rearrangement joins TRBV5-1 to TRBJ2-1; D may be TRBD2 (6 bases). CDR1 and CDR2 (germline): SGHRS, YFSETQ. Trimming stripped 5 bases from V and 6 bases from J, with 9 bases between. The CDR3 loop spans 12 amino acids. CDR3 sequence (DNA): TGCGCCAGCAGGGGACTCTTCAATGAGCAGTTCTTC. Residues: CASRGLFNEQFF.

This clonotype was detected a few times. This chain links TRBV7-9 with TRBJ2-7; weak D call: TRBD1 (5 bases). The V gene's germline CDR1 is SEHNR and CDR2 FQNEAQ (reference sequence). The CDR3 is 13 amino acids. Trimming stripped 3 bases from V and 6 bases from J, with 12 bases between. CDR3 bases: TGTGCCAGCAGCTTCATAACAGGTGGCGAGCAGTACTTC. As protein: CASSFITGGEQYF. Filled out from reference TRBV7-9 and TRBJ2-7, the complete variable domain reads DTGVSQNPRHKITKRGQNVTFRCDPISEHNRLYWYRQTLGQGPEFLTYFQNEAQLEKSRLLSDRFSAERPKGSFSTLEIQRTEQGDSAMYLCASSFITGGEQYFGPGTRLTVT.

The sample holds a few counts of this clonotype. The V and J genes are TRBV11-1 and TRBJ2-3, with 12 bases aligning to TRBD2. The CDR3 spans 16 residues. The germline gives CDR1 SGHAT, CDR2 FQDESV (reference sequence). V lost 5 bases, J lost 6 bases, and 9 bases stayed unmatched. CDR3: CASSASGRAGADTQYF. DNA of the CDR3: TGTGCCAGCAGCGCTAGCGGGAGGGCCGGGGCGGATACGCAGTATTTT.

With respect to this clonotype: Mismatch with germline at one junction end may stem from a read error. The V gene is TRBV7-3, the J gene TRBJ2-4, with 7 nucleotides matching TRBD2. The CDR3 is 20 amino acids. Germline V gives CDR1 SGHTA, CDR2 FQGTGA. CDR3 amino acids: CASSSWPGGTGTEAKNIQYF. CDR3 in DNA: TGTGCCAGTAGCTCTTGGCCGGGAGGAACCGGGACTGAGGCCAAAAACATTCAGTACTTC.

The chain is built from TRBV28 and TRBJ2-1; D possibly corresponds to TRBD1 (6 bases). The V end was cut by 8 bases, the J end by 5 bases, with 13 bases between. The CDR3 has 13 residues. CDR1 and CDR2 (germline): MDHEN, SYDVKM. The CDR3 here is CASEGGGHNEQFF. The CDR3 coding sequence is TGTGCCAGCGAGGGTGGGGGCCACAATGAGCAGTTCTTC.

The chain has TRBV29-1 and TRBJ2-1; TRBD2 matches 10 bases. The length of the CDR3 is 17 residues. The junction had 18 bases not matched to a gene; V was cut back by 7 bases and J by 6 bases. CDR1 and CDR2 (germline): SQVTM, ANQGSEA. CDR3 amino acids: CSAWSASGSKWGNEQFF. CDR3 sequence (DNA): TGCAGCGCCTGGTCGGCTAGCGGGAGTAAGTGGGGCAATGAGCAGTTCTTC.

This clonotype was found a few times. The rearrangement uses TRBV29-1 and TRBJ2-1; 8 bases agree with TRBD1. Per the germline V gene, CDR1 is SQVTM and CDR2 is ANQGSEA. The V segment lost 6 bases and the J segment 2 bases; nucleotides outside the gene matches: 6. The CDR3 runs to 14 residues. CDR3 DNA sequence: TGCAGCGTCGGCCGGGACAGGACCTACAATGAGCAGTTCTTC. This sequence encodes CSVGRDRTYNEQFF.

A few counts support this clonotype. The chain couples TRBV12-3 or TRBV12-4 to TRBJ2-1; D is perhaps TRBD2 (5 bases). Between the trimmed V and J ends, which lost 6 bases and 9 bases, there was a span of 18 bases. The CDR3 has 14 residues. CDR3 coding DNA: TGTGCCAGCAGCCCTGTTCTGGGCGGGCCTGAGCAGTTCTTC. Translation: CASSPVLGGPEQFF.

Only one count was recorded for this clonotype. This chain links TRBV12-3 or TRBV12-4 with TRBJ2-1; TRBD2 matches 9 bases. The J segment lost 10 bases and the V segment lost 4 bases, leaving 11 bases of the junction unmatched. The CDR3 extends over 15 amino acids. CDR3 sequence: CASSSAGGPTREQFF. The CDR3 bases are TGTGCCAGCAGTTCAGCGGGAGGCCCCACAAGGGAGCAGTTCTTC.

This clonotype was counted between two and nine times. This rearrangement joins TRBV6-6 to TRBJ2-1; possible D gene TRBD2, 5 bases. CDR3 length: 14 amino acids. With 7 bases removed from V and 5 bases from J, the gap between germline ends came to 15 bases. Germline loops: CDR1 MNHNY, CDR2 SVGAGI (reference sequence). CDR3 coding DNA: TGTGCCAGCATCCTGAGCGGAGCGAACAATGAGCAGTTCTTC. As protein: CASILSGANNEQFF.

The rearrangement links TRBV4-1 to TRBJ1-5, with 10 bases fitting TRBD1. Germline V gene data show CDR1 as MGHRA and CDR2 as YSYEKL. The junction had 12 bases not matched to a gene; V was cut back by 3 bases and J by 7 bases. This CDR3 is 17 amino acids long. CDR3 amino acids: CASSHPGQGPDEQPQHF. The CDR3 bases are TGCGCCAGCAGCCACCCGGGACAGGGGCCCGATGAGCAGCCCCAGCATTTT.